What follows is one T cell receptor (beta chain) and its context. This clone appeared a single time. The specificity of this receptor is unknown. No much larger clonotype is one base removed from it; base qualities were not supplied. Buffy coats from roughly 40 blood donors, supplied by the Finnish Red Cross blood service, were used as healthy controls. All TCR-sequenced material derived from peripheral blood: patient blood samples and healthy donor buffy coats. Peripheral blood mononuclear cells were isolated by Ficoll-Hypaque gradient centrifugation. Magnetic purification was used to isolate CD4+ cells from the buffy coats of the healthy controls. The Gentra Puregene Cell and Tissue kit was used for genomic DNA extraction, and quantification was performed on a Qubit 2.0 fluorometer. The entry originates in a study of STAT5B mutations in CD4+ large granular lymphocyte leukemia (dated by TCRdb to between 2021 and 2022). With regard to the full study: Among healthy controls, the CDR3 'QG' motif was associated with a particular HLA allele. TCRbeta repertoires of CD4+ T-cell large granular lymphocyte leukemia patients were compared with those of healthy blood donors. The purity of purified fractions was confirmed by flow cytometry on FACSCanto II or FACSVerse to exceed 95% among lymphocytes. Study-wide findings and limitations: Greater clonality appeared to be present in CD4-sorted patient repertoires than in healthy CD4+ repertoires, and the difference was retained after the putative leukemic clones were removed. The data were not HLA-matched, and the relatively small sample size could explain the higher clonality seen in CD4+ compared with CD8+ T-LGLL. Each patient's main leukemic clonotypes were private, but approximately 25% of these clonotypes showed up at low frequency in the non-leukemic repertoires of other patients. TRBV06-family usage was enriched among the top patient clones (8/27) compared with healthy controls (2/35).

Taken from the germline V gene, the CDR1 and CDR2 loops are SQVTM and ANQGSEA. V loses 4 bases, J loses 0 bases, and the germline ends lie 10 bases apart. The CDR3 covers 14 residues, taking in both the cysteine and the phenylalanine. The CDR3 DNA has 42 bases and is translated from base 1. The immunoSEQ assay at survey resolution was used to sequence TCRbeta rearrangements from genomic DNA. The authors' analysis ran thus. In the TCR sequencing data, the smallest productive clonotype frequency that could be detected was 2.59 x 10-5. Only productive TCRbeta rearrangements, defined as complete and in-frame sequences, were included in the analyses. Clonality for each sample was calculated as Simpson clonality in the immunoSEQ Analyzer version 3.0. Clones were grouped by frequency into very rare, small, medium, large (1-20%) or hyperexpanded (>20%) categories. OLGA 1.2.3 estimated generation probabilities, VDJtools produced V-gene circos plots, VDJdb was queried for specificities, and GLIPH identified CDR3 motifs. TCRdb mirrors the immuneACCESS table, restricted to in-frame sequences. Some clones are absent from its copies; in checked studies, under half trace to an unresolved V gene, and the reason for the others is unknown. The DNA gave D and trimming, while V, J and clone size come from that table. Here the sample has under 40,000 clones; about 81% occur a single time. The top ten clonotypes cover approximately 2.5% of the sample.

The specimen was CD4+ T cells from blood buffy coats. This receptor was taken from a human donor in good health. The rearranged segments are TRBV29-1 and TRBJ2-1, with no reliable assignment of the D segment. This receptor carries the CDR3 CSVGPKISYNEQFF. In nucleotide form, the sequence is TGCAGCGTTGGGCCTAAAATCTCCTACAATGAGCAGTTCTTC.